Following are 27 T cell receptor beta chains from one sample sequenced in a study of blood T cell repertoires in COVID-19. The method was immunoSEQ multiplex PCR; TCRdb's version includes in-frame clones alone and lacks a portion of them. Altogether around 230,000 clones are present, roughly four fifths being singletons, with the ten largest covering 2.5% to 3%. The sequencing input was peripheral blood. Receptor source: a woman aged 40 to 50 with active or convalescent COVID-19.

The CDR3 DNA reads TGTGCCAGTAGTATAGAGTTGCCAGGGGGCCTTGGCTACACCTTC. This codes for CASSIELPGGLGYTF. The rearrangement joins TRBV19 to TRBJ1-2; 8 bases are a match to TRBD1. V was pared by 0 bases and J by 7 bases, with 7 bases of the junction left unmatched. The CDR3 has 15 amino acids. CDR1 and CDR2 from the germline V gene are LNHDA and SQIVND (reference sequence).

This chain links TRBV2 with TRBJ1-5; the match to TRBD1 covers 12 bases. Germline V gives CDR1 SNHLY, CDR2 FYNNEI. This CDR3 region has 15 residues. V was clipped by 4 bases and J by 7 bases; unmatched bases: 5. This CDR3 reads CASSGGTGGSQPQHF. The DNA of the CDR3 is TGTGCCAGCAGTGGGGGGACAGGGGGCAGCCAGCCCCAGCATTTT.

The rearrangement joins TRBV19 to TRBJ1-1, with D unclear. This CDR3 comprises 14 residues. V dropped 6 bases and J dropped 0 bases, with 11 bases sitting between them. Germline V gives CDR1 LNHDA, CDR2 SQIVND (reference sequence). DNA for the CDR3: TGTGCCAGTAGAAACAGAGAGATGAACACTGAAGCTTTCTTT. This sequence encodes CASRNREMNTEAFF. The full variable domain, its missing parts supplied by reference TRBV19 and TRBJ1-1, is DGGITQSPKYLFRKEGQNVTLSCEQNLNHDAMYWYRQDPGQGLRLIYYSQIVNDFQKGDIAEGYSVSREKKESFPLTVTSAQKNPTAFYLCASRNREMNTEAFFGQGTRLTVV.

The rearrangement links TRBV7-2 to TRBJ2-1, with 7 bases identical to TRBD1. The CDR3 has 15 amino acids. The germline CDR1 and CDR2 sequences are SGHTA and FQGNSA. V gave up 1 base and J gave up 3 bases; unmatched junction bases: 3. The CDR3 bases are TGTGCCAGCAGCTTAGAGGGGGCGATCTACAATGAGCAGTTCTTC. It encodes CASSLEGAIYNEQFF.

The chain couples TRBV30 to TRBJ1-2, with TRBD1 identical over 9 bases. The J segment lost 8 bases and the V segment lost 5 bases, leaving 6 bases of the junction unmatched. The CDR3 sequence is 12 residues long. Germline V lookup: CDR1 GTSNPN, CDR2 SVGIG (reference sequence). CDR3 in DNA: TGTGCCTGGGAACGGACAGGGGTGGGCTACACCTTC. Translation: CAWERTGVGYTF.

The chain uses TRBV25-1 and TRBJ1-2; 7 nucleotides agree with TRBD1. Germline V gene sequence: CDR1 MGHDK, CDR2 SYGVNS. V gave up 4 bases and J gave up 2 bases; unmatched junction bases: 4. The CDR3 loop spans 14 amino acids. CDR3 region: CASSGTGENYGYTF. The CDR3, as DNA: TGTGCCAGCAGTGGAACAGGGGAAAACTATGGCTACACCTTC.

The chain joins TRBV28 to TRBJ1-5; 10 positions agree with TRBD1. The CDR3 consists of 16 residues. V gave up 8 bases and J gave up 6 bases; unmatched junction bases: 13. The V gene's germline CDR1 is MDHEN and CDR2 SYDVKM. The CDR3 here is CASASLGTGDTQPQHF. In DNA form, the CDR3 reads TGTGCCAGCGCTTCACTCGGGACAGGGGATACTCAGCCCCAGCATTTT.

The rearrangement links TRBV18 to TRBJ1-2, with 9 bases fitting TRBD1. V shed 6 bases, J shed 1 base, and the junction held 6 bases outside the gene matches. The CDR3 length is 15 residues. Germline CDR1 and CDR2: KGHSH and LQKENI. The CDR3 loop is CASSLRQGDNYGYTF. The DNA of the CDR3 is TGTGCCAGCTCCCTACGACAGGGGGATAACTATGGCTACACCTTC.

The chain carries TRBV5-4 and TRBJ2-5; 9 bases are shared with TRBD1. In germline, CDR1 is SGHNT, CDR2 YYREEE (reference sequence). V was pared by 3 bases and J by 5 bases, with 11 bases of the junction left unmatched. The CDR3 length is 16 residues. The CDR3 reads CASSSSRDRVQETQYF. CDR3 nucleotide sequence: TGTGCCAGCAGCTCCTCCCGGGACAGGGTACAGGAGACCCAGTACTTC.

This chain uses TRBV2 with TRBJ2-2, with a weak D call TRBD2 (5 bases). V lost 2 bases to trimming and J lost 4 bases, with 11 bases between them. The V gene's germline CDR1 is SNHLY and CDR2 FYNNEI. The length of the CDR3 is 15 residues. The chain's CDR3 is CASSENLALTGELFF. CDR3 sequence (DNA): TGTGCCAGCAGTGAAAACCTAGCACTCACCGGGGAGCTGTTTTTT.

This rearrangement joins TRBV7-3 to TRBJ2-1; D is possibly TRBD1 (6 bases). CDR3 size: 15 residues. Germline CDR1 reads SGHTA; CDR2 reads FQGTGA. V lost 1 base and J 3 bases, leaving 10 bases between the germline ends. CDR3 amino acids: CASSLRGLFYNEQFF. CDR3 nucleotide sequence: TGTGCCAGCAGCTTAAGGGGGCTATTCTACAATGAGCAGTTCTTC.

This chain links TRBV2 with TRBJ2-7, with TRBD1 matching 9 bases. This CDR3 is 14 amino acids long. J lost 2 bases, V lost 6 bases, and 5 bases had no gene match. CDR1 is SNHLY and CDR2 is FYNNEI in the germline V gene. CDR3 nucleotide sequence: TGTGCCAGCAGCCCCGGGACAGGGACCTACGAGCAGTACTTC. It is translated as CASSPGTGTYEQYF.

This clone was picked up one time. The gene calls are TRBV20-1 and TRBJ1-1, with 7 bases identical to TRBD1. The CDR3 has 15 amino acids. Losses at the gene ends were 3 bases for V and 3 bases for J; bases not matched to a gene: 10. Looked up from germline, CDR1 is DFQATT and CDR2 is SNEGSKA (reference sequence). CDR3 region: CSASSQGYGDTEAFF. CDR3 coding DNA: TGCAGTGCTAGTTCACAGGGGTATGGGGACACTGAAGCTTTCTTT.

This clone came up a few times. The chain links TRBV19 to TRBJ1-6; D not resolved. The CDR3 runs 18 residues. Germline V gene sequence: CDR1 LNHDA, CDR2 SQIVND (reference sequence). The germline V and J ends were trimmed by 6 bases and 6 bases, with 24 bases remaining between them. The CDR3 protein is CASRKRSKTLILNSPLHF. The CDR3 nucleotides read TGTGCCAGTAGGAAACGTTCCAAGACACTGATCCTTAATTCACCCCTCCACTTT.

The chain uses TRBV28 and TRBJ1-5; TRBD1 matches 7 bases. The CDR3 is 15 residues long. Unmatched junction bases numbered 7, after V lost 6 bases and J lost 2 bases. The V gene's germline CDR1 is MDHEN and CDR2 SYDVKM. In DNA form, the CDR3 reads TGTGCCAGCAGCCCTAACAGGGGAGGCAATCAGCCCCAGCATTTT. Its translation is CASSPNRGGNQPQHF.

The chain uses TRBV28 and TRBJ1-3; TRBD1 might be the D (6 bases). This CDR3 is built from 15 residues. Looked up from germline, CDR1 is MDHEN and CDR2 is SYDVKM. The V gene lost 4 bases and the J gene lost 3 bases, with 13 bases spanning the gap. The CDR3 sequence: CASSSSGGLGNTIYF. The CDR3 nucleotides read TGTGCCAGCAGTTCTAGTGGGGGCCTTGGAAACACCATATATTTT.

The rearrangement uses TRBV7-9 and TRBJ2-3, with 8 bases aligning to TRBD2. Germline V lookup: CDR1 SEHNR, CDR2 FQNEAQ (reference sequence). J gave up 3 bases and V 7 bases, and 6 bases lay outside the gene matches. The CDR3 sequence is 14 residues long. CDR3 coding DNA: TGTGCCAGCAACCCGGGACTAGTGACAGATACGCAGTATTTT. Its translation is CASNPGLVTDTQYF.

The chain links TRBV7-9 to TRBJ2-7; 14 bases are shared with TRBD2. With 3 bases clipped from V and 2 bases from J, the junction kept 12 bases outside the gene matches. Per germline, CDR1 SEHNR and CDR2 FQNEAQ (reference sequence). The CDR3 length is 19 residues. The CDR3 region is CASSLGRRLAGGTAYEQYF. The CDR3, as DNA: TGTGCCAGCAGCTTGGGGAGGAGACTAGCGGGAGGGACTGCCTACGAGCAGTACTTC.

The V call is TRBV19, the J call TRBJ2-1; D is possibly TRBD2 (5 bases). Germline V lookup: CDR1 LNHDA, CDR2 SQIVND (reference sequence). Trimming stripped 1 base from V and 4 bases from J, with 8 bases between. This CDR3 contains 14 residues. The CDR3 loop is CASSIGEPYNEQFF. The CDR3 DNA reads as TGTGCCAGTAGTATAGGGGAGCCGTACAATGAGCAGTTCTTC.

This chain connects TRBV11-1 to TRBJ1-1; D remains unclear. The CDR3 consists of 14 residues. CDR1 is SGHAT and CDR2 is FQDESV in the germline V gene (reference sequence). Trimming stripped 7 bases from V and 4 bases from J, with 16 bases between. CDR3 in amino acids: CASTRVGEGTEAFF. In DNA form, the CDR3 reads TGTGCCAGCACCCGAGTTGGGGAGGGCACTGAAGCTTTCTTT.

The CDR3 region is CASSILGQGAKKLFF. The CDR3 DNA follows: TGTGCCAGTAGTATACTGGGCCAGGGGGCGAAAAAACTGTTTTTT. The V call is TRBV19, the J call TRBJ1-4; 8 bases align to TRBD1. Per germline, CDR1 LNHDA and CDR2 SQIVND (reference sequence). The ends lost 2 bases at V and 9 bases at J; junction bases unmatched: 8. This CDR3 has 15 amino acids. Full variable domain (outside the CDR3, taken from reference TRBV19 and TRBJ1-4): DGGITQSPKYLFRKEGQNVTLSCEQNLNHDAMYWYRQDPGQGLRLIYYSQIVNDFQKGDIAEGYSVSREKKESFPLTVTSAQKNPTAFYLCASSILGQGAKKLFFGSGTQLSVL.

This chain uses TRBV10-3 with TRBJ2-1, with TRBD1 matching 8 bases. The CDR3 contains 14 residues. The V gene end was trimmed by 5 bases and the J gene end by 9 bases; junction bases not matched to a gene: 9. Germline CDR1 is ENHRY and CDR2 is SYGVKD. The CDR3 bases are TGTGCCATCAGTCTGATACAGGGGACAGGTGAGCAGTTCTTC. This codes for CAISLIQGTGEQFF.

This clone was found once. The V call is TRBV12-5, the J call TRBJ1-1; D uncertain. This CDR3 spans 12 amino acids. CDR1 and CDR2 from the germline V gene are LGHNT and FRNRAP. Trimming removed 2 bases at V and 3 bases at J, with 4 bases between. CDR3 in amino acids: CASGLTHTEAFF. The CDR3 nucleotides are TGTGCTAGTGGTTTGACTCACACTGAAGCTTTCTTT.

J is TRBJ1-1 and V is TRBV10-1; the match to TRBD1 covers 10 bases. In germline, CDR1 is WNHNN, CDR2 SYGVQD (reference sequence). The ends lost 4 bases at V and 3 bases at J; junction bases unmatched: 8. The CDR3 loop spans 16 amino acids. CDR3 nucleotide sequence: TGCGCCAGCAGTGGGGGACAGGGGACCGGCTACACTGAAGCTTTCTTT. Protein product: CASSGGQGTGYTEAFF.

V is TRBV9 and J is TRBJ2-1, with 8 bases lining up with TRBD2. Germline loops: CDR1 SGDLS, CDR2 YYNGEE. CDR3 length: 14 residues. After removal of 2 bases from V and 5 bases from J, the junction contained 3 bases not matched to a gene. The CDR3 sequence is CASSVSGTHNEQFF. The CDR3 bases are TGTGCCAGCAGCGTTAGCGGGACCCACAATGAGCAGTTCTTC.

This clone was picked up one time. V and J are TRBV25-1 and TRBJ2-2; D gene uncertain. This CDR3 comprises 15 residues. Trimming left V 5 bases short and J 4 bases short, with 14 bases between. Germline assignment: CDR1 MGHDK and CDR2 SYGVNS. The CDR3 DNA reads as TGTGCCAGCAGTCCTTCTGACGGAGTCACCGGGGAGCTGTTTTTT. This translates into CASSPSDGVTGELFF.

This clone was counted a few times. The rearrangement uses TRBV10-1 and TRBJ2-7; no clear D. V was shortened by 0 bases and J by 0 bases, with 6 bases between the two germline ends. The CDR3 has 14 amino acids. Germline V gene sequence: CDR1 WNHNN, CDR2 SYGVQD (reference sequence). The DNA of the CDR3 is TGCGCCAGCAGTGAGTCCCAAAACTCCTACGAGCAGTACTTC. Its protein is CASSESQNSYEQYF.